Listed here is a single T cell receptor beta chain. The data originate from a study of blood T cell repertoires in COVID-19. Study-level information: Sites in the United States, Italy and Spain provided acute and convalescent COVID-19 samples. PBMCs, B-cell-depleted T cells, or T cells were the source of the cDNA or gDNA that made up the material.

In the original workflow: Reference gene primer amplification in the assay estimated nucleated cell counts. The assay was immunoSEQ multiplex PCR, and TCRdb's table has in-frame clones only and misses some. V and J calls and clone size are given by that table; D and trimming were obtained from the DNA. The data hold tens of thousands of clones, with 90% to 95% observed a single time. The sequencing sample was made of peripheral blood. The source is a man aged 45-65 years with acute or convalescent COVID-19.

CDR3 nucleotides: TGTGCCAGCAGCCTACTGGAGGCCAGGACCCAAGCGAACACCGGGGAGCTGTTTTTT. Translation gives CASSLLEARTQANTGELFF. The J gene is TRBJ2-2, the V gene TRBV28, with a possible D match to TRBD2 (5 bases). In germline, CDR1 is MDHEN, CDR2 SYDVKM. There are 19 residues in the CDR3. Trimming pared 6 bases from V and 0 bases from J, leaving 23 bases between.